This TCR beta chain was sequenced during a study of cytomegalovirus exposure and HLA in healthy donors. Study-wide findings and caveats: Researchers reported in a later analysis that a missense DCLRE1C variant was tied to TCR beta V- and J-gene trimming. The classifier was said to identify cytomegalovirus status with high specificity and sensitivity.

PCR used 60 Vbeta primers and 13 Jbeta primers. TCRdb keeps only in-frame clones here, not all; method: immunoSEQ multiplex PCR. The data hold under 150,000 clones, with roughly 80% observed a single time. This clone was counted a single time. Its antigen is unknown. Germline CDR1 reads SNHLY; CDR2 reads FYNNEI. The CDR3 runs to 14 residues. Deletions cut 8 bases from V and 4 bases from J, with 17 bases between. This clonotype was sampled from a woman in her 30s in good health and CMV-seropositive. The sequenced sample was PBMCs. The rearrangement uses TRBV2 and TRBJ1-1; D may be TRBD1 (6 bases). The CDR3 protein is CASGGWQGFTEAFF. CDR3 nucleotide sequence: TGTGCCAGCGGAGGCTGGCAGGGGTTCACTGAAGCTTTCTTT.